This paragraph covers one T cell receptor (beta chain) sequence. Its antigen is unknown. No much larger clonotype is one base removed from it; base qualities were not supplied. The data stem from a study of sequential checkpoint blockade in melanoma (dated by TCRdb to the late 2010s). Turning to the overall study: Using 1:1 randomization, the trial assigned patients either to first-line nivolumab followed by ipilimumab (arm A) or to ipilimumab followed by nivolumab (arm B). Maintenance nivolumab was given following each of the two trial sequences.

Summary of the overall study and its limitations: The response-prediction model combining TCR metrics and mutation burden needs validation in larger, independent patient cohorts.

TCRbeta CDR3 regions were immunosequenced from genomic DNA with the immunoSEQ Assay. Before high-throughput sequencing, genomic DNA was amplified using bias-controlled multiplex PCR. The authors' pipeline ran thus. To quantify the absolute abundance of each unique TCRbeta CDR3 region, the sequences were collapsed and filtered. Clonality, defined as 1 minus Pielou's evenness, was calculated using productive rearrangements only. A previously published method was used to identify clones with significantly greater frequencies in on-treatment samples than in baseline samples. The source is immuneACCESS, and TCRdb retained only in-frame sequences with V and J called. Part of the clones is not carried over; for the studies checked, unresolved V genes explain less than half of this, and the remainder is unexplained. That table supplies the V and J calls and clone size; D and trimming were determined from the DNA. For this sample there are about 28,000 clones; about 88% appear just once. The ten largest clones take up less than 15% of the sample.

Read against the paper, the sample's treatment or condition label means: randomized to nivolumab then ipilimumab (arm A) or the reverse (arm B). Prior DNA-damaging chemotherapy had not been received by any trial patient. On a FACS Aria II flow cytometer, live CD3+CD8+ cells that were negative for CD19 and CD56 were sorted from thawed PBMCs. The samples were obtained from melanoma patients enrolled in CheckMate 064, an open-label, randomized phase II trial testing sequential checkpoint blockade. Leukapheresis was used to collect peripheral blood mononuclear cells, which were then purified with Ficoll-Paque and frozen in human serum with about 10% DMSO. Purity of sorted blood CD3+CD8+ cells was verified at >98% immediately after sorting, followed by DNA extraction. This specimen was CD8+ T cells sorted from blood (inferred from file names), taken from a patient given nivolumab and ipilimumab in sequence. The origin of this receptor is a human donor with melanoma.

The nucleotide sequence reads as follows: TGTGCCAGTAGTCCCCTGGGGCAAGAGCAGTACTTC. It translates as CASSPLGQEQYF. This receptor chain uses TRBV19 and TRBJ2-7, with a weak D call of TRBD1 (5 bases match). The CDR3, cysteine through phenylalanine, is 12 amino acids long. The CDR3 DNA has 36 bases and is translated from base 1. The junction shows trimming of 5 bases on V and 7 bases on J, plus 12 bases between the germline ends. Via the germline V gene (reference sequence), CDR1 is LNHDA and CDR2 SQIVND.